The 5 T cell receptor beta chains below all came from one sample that was sequenced in a study of T cell therapy after organ transplantation. The antigens for these receptors are not known. Data came from immunoSEQ multiplex PCR; TCRdb stores just in-frame clones and leaves some out. The sample holds approximately 3,600 clones, 55% to 70% seen once. The time point: 4-8 weeks after completion of therapy. Material: CD8+ T cells from blood, obtained after autologous CMV-specific T cell therapy. Receptors originate from a human patient who had received a solid organ transplant and had CMV disease. Some T cells may originate from the graft donor.

The chain recombines TRBV4-3 with TRBJ2-2; TRBD2 aligns across 7 bases. Germline CDR1 reads LGHNA; CDR2 reads YSLEER. This CDR3 spans 16 amino acids. V was pared by 0 bases and J by 4 bases, with 5 bases of the junction left unmatched. CDR3 sequence (DNA): TGCGCCAGCAGCCAAGAGGCGGGAGCGATCACCGGGGAGCTGTTTTTT. It is translated as CASSQEAGAITGELFF.

The V and J genes are TRBV7-2 and TRBJ2-1, with 7 bases that match TRBD1. CDR1 is SGHTA, CDR2 FQGNSA, per germline. The CDR3 is 12 residues long. V lost 5 bases and J lost 8; bases outside the gene matches: 3. The CDR3 protein is CASSPQGDEQFF. CDR3 nucleotide sequence: TGTGCCAGCAGCCCTCAGGGGGATGAGCAGTTCTTC.

The chain couples TRBV19 to TRBJ2-3, with D unclear. The CDR3 has 13 amino acids. V lost 3 bases to trimming and J lost 4 bases, with 8 bases between them. Germline-derived CDR1 and CDR2 are LNHDA and SQIVND (reference sequence). The CDR3 region has the DNA TGTGCCAGTAGTATGGAGATCCCAGATACGCAGTATTTT. It encodes CASSMEIPDTQYF.

The chain combines TRBV5-4 with TRBJ2-5; 7 bases align to TRBD1. Per germline, CDR1 SGHNT and CDR2 YYREEE (reference sequence). CDR3 length equals 13 residues. With 2 bases clipped from V and 5 bases from J, the junction kept 3 bases outside the gene matches. The CDR3 DNA reads as TGTGCCAGCAGCTTTGGCAGGGGGGAGACCCAGTACTTC. Translating it yields CASSFGRGETQYF.

This clone was recorded a few times. The chain links TRBV6-1 to TRBJ1-5; D is perhaps TRBD1 (5 bases). V lost 6 bases and J lost 5, with 14 bases in between. This CDR3 contains 14 residues. Germline CDR1 reads MNHNS; CDR2 reads SASEGT. Here the CDR3 reads CASSPLGEDQPQHF. Here the CDR3 DNA reads TGTGCCAGCAGCCCTTTAGGGGAAGATCAGCCCCAGCATTTT.